The clone carrying this T cell receptor (beta chain) was counted at least ten times. Antigen: not known. Unique molecular identifiers were incorporated into the prepared TCRbeta library. TCRdb called the PCR reads again in MiXCR, with one record for every CDR3 protein. The sample contains 600,000 to 800,000 distinct CDR3 sequences, over 10% of which appear only once. The data were taken from a study of T-cell reconstitution after alpha-beta-depleted transplantation in children. Study-level findings and limits: Reports say that about two months after transplant, the alpha-beta T cells came out of several hundred graft clones that had expanded. Newly produced T cells mostly provided counts and TCRbeta diversity after one year, as hyperexpanded clones declined.

The germline V gene has CDR1 DFQATT and CDR2 SNEGSKA (reference sequence). V was cut by 0 bases and J by 2 bases, with 14 bases left in between. The CDR3 spans 15 residues. Sequences were derived from PBMCs, sampled before TCRalphabeta/CD19-depleted stem cell transplant. J is TRBJ2-7 and V is TRBV20-1, with D uncertain. The sequence derives from a girl aged 2 to 10 with congenital amegakaryocytic thrombocytopenia, due to receive a stem cell transplant. This chain's CDR3 is CSARDRGGVTYEQYF. Here the CDR3 DNA reads TGCAGTGCTAGAGATCGCGGTGGGGTCACCTACGAGCAGTACTTC.